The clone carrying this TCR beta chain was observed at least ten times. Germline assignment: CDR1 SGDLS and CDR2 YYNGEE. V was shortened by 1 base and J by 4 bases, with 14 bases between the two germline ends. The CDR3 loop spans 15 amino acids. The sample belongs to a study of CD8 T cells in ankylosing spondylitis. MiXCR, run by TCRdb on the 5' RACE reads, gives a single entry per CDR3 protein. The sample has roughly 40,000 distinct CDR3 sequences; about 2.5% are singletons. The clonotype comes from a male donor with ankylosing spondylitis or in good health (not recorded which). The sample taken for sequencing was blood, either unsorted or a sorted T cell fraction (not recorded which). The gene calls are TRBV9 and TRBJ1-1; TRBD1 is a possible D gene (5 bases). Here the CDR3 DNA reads TGTGCCAGCAGCGTAAGTACAGGAGGGAGCACTGAAGCTTTCTTT. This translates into CASSVSTGGSTEAFF. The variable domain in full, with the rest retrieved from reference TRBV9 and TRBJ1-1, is DSGVTQTPKHLITATGQRVTLRCSPRSGDLSVYWYQQSLDQGLQFLIQYYNGEERAKGNILERFSAQQFPDLHSELNLSSLELGDSALYFCASSVSTGGSTEAFFGQGTRLTVV.